This T cell receptor (beta chain) was captured in a study of blood T cell repertoires in COVID-19. Study at large: Material from acute and convalescent COVID-19 was sourced from the United States, Italy and Spain.

The CDR3 is made up of 18 amino acids. The germline CDR1 and CDR2 sequences are SGHTA and FQGNSA. V was clipped by 5 bases and J by 0 bases; unmatched bases: 10. In the original workflow: Nucleated cell counts were estimated from reference gene primer amplification. Profiled with immunoSEQ multiplex PCR; TCRdb holds only in-frame clones, not every one. The DNA gave D and trimming, while V, J and clone size come from that table. This table has 450,000 to 500,000 clones, roughly 90% appearing once. The sequence derives from a woman aged 18 to 35 who had recovered from COVID-19. Sequenced input: PBMCs or T cells enriched from blood (not recorded which). This chain connects TRBV7-2 to TRBJ2-2; 9 positions match TRBD2. The CDR3 spells CASSPRGSGGTNTGELFF. The CDR3 region has the DNA TGTGCCAGCAGCCCCCGAGGAAGCGGGGGGACGAACACCGGGGAGCTGTTTTTT.